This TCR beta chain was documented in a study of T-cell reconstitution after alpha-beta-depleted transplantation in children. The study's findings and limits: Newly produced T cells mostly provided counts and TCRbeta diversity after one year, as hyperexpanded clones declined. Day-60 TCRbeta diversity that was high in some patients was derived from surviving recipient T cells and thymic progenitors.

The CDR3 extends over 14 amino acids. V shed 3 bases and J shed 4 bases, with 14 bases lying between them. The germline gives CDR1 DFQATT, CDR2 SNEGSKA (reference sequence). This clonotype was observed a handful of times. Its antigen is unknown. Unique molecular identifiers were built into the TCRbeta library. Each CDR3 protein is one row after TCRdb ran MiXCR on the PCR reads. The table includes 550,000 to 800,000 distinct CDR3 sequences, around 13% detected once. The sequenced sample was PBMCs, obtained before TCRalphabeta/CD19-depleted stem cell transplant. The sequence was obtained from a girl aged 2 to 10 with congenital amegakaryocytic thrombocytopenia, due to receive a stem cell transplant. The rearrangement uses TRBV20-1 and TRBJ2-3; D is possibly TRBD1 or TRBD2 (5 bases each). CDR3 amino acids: CSARDWGWADTQYF. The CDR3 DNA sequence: TGCAGTGCTAGGGACTGGGGCTGGGCAGATACGCAGTATTTT.